This entry lists 12 T cell receptor beta chains sequenced from one sample in a study of blood T cell repertoires in COVID-19. The data were produced by immunoSEQ multiplex PCR, yet TCRdb's version contains in-frame clones alone and is incomplete. The table records about 98,000 clones, about nine tenths of them present only once. Sequenced input: peripheral blood. These receptors all come from a woman between 45 and 65 years old with COVID-19, enrolled during active disease.

V usage is TRBV5-6 and J usage is TRBJ2-2, with D unresolved. The CDR3 sequence is 15 residues long. V dropped 3 bases and J dropped 2 bases, with 11 bases sitting between them. Germline CDR1 reads SGHDT; CDR2 reads YYEEEE. DNA of the CDR3: TGTGCCAGCAGCTATTCCGGGTTAAACACCGGGGAGCTGTTTTTT. This gives the protein CASSYSGLNTGELFF.

This clone was seen more than once but under ten times. V and J are TRBV7-9 and TRBJ1-2, with D unclear. CDR3 length equals 14 residues. Germline assignment: CDR1 SEHNR and CDR2 FQNEAQ (reference sequence). V gave up 3 bases and J gave up 0 bases, with 8 bases separating them. CDR3 bases: TGTGCCAGCAGCTTCGAGGTCCCTAACTATGGCTACACCTTC. As protein: CASSFEVPNYGYTF.

The chain is built from TRBV5-1 and TRBJ2-1; TRBD2 matches at 7 bases. This CDR3 is built from 13 residues. CDR1 is SGHRS, CDR2 YFSETQ, per germline. V dropped 8 bases and J dropped 2; count of bases not matched to a gene: 4. As DNA, the CDR3 is TGCGCCAGTCGACTAGCCCCCTACAATGAGCAGTTCTTC. It translates to CASRLAPYNEQFF.

The table lists this clone with a count of one. The V and J genes are TRBV6-5 and TRBJ2-7; 8 nucleotides agree with TRBD1. This CDR3 is 14 amino acids long. The germline CDR1 and CDR2 sequences are MNHEY and SVGAGI. Trimming at V came to 2 bases and at J to 3 bases, leaving 3 bases not matched to a gene. The DNA for the CDR3 is TGTGCCAGCAGTTACGGGACAGGATTCTACGAGCAGTACTTC. It specifies CASSYGTGFYEQYF.

V gene TRBV27 combines with J gene TRBJ2-3; 8 bases fit TRBD2. The CDR3 has 15 amino acids. CDR1 is MNHEY and CDR2 is SMNVEV in the germline V gene (reference sequence). V was clipped by 8 bases and J by 1 base; unmatched bases: 8. This chain's CDR3 is CASRRAGGRTDTQYF. DNA for the CDR3: TGTGCCAGCCGGCGGGCGGGGGGCCGCACAGATACGCAGTATTTT.

V usage is TRBV27 and J usage is TRBJ1-4; TRBD1 agrees at 8 bases. CDR1 and CDR2 (germline): MNHEY, SMNVEV (reference sequence). Unmatched junction bases numbered 10, after V lost 6 bases and J lost 7 bases. This CDR3 spans 15 amino acids. The CDR3 region has the DNA TGTGCCAGCAGAAAAACGTCGGACAGGGCTGAAAAACTGTTTTTT. This gives the protein CASRKTSDRAEKLFF.

V usage is TRBV6-6 and J usage is TRBJ2-7, with 8 nucleotides matching TRBD1. The CDR3 covers 14 residues. Trimming cost V 2 bases and J 3 bases; bases outside gene matches: 3. The germline V gene has CDR1 MNHNY and CDR2 SVGAGI (reference sequence). CDR3: CASSYAGQGYEQYF. The CDR3 bases are TGTGCCAGCAGTTACGCAGGACAGGGCTACGAGCAGTACTTC.

This sequence joins TRBV7-2 and TRBJ2-7; 10 positions agree with TRBD1. Losses at the gene ends were 5 bases for V and 6 bases for J; bases not matched to a gene: 10. CDR3 length: 15 residues. Germline lookup yields CDR1 SGHTA and CDR2 FQGNSA. Here the CDR3 DNA reads TGTGCCAGCAGCGTTCGACAGGGGGCTTGGGGCGAGCAGTACTTC. Translating gives CASSVRQGAWGEQYF.

The V and J genes are TRBV5-1 and TRBJ2-1, with 8 bases matching TRBD2. Germline lookup yields CDR1 SGHRS and CDR2 YFSETQ. With 4 bases clipped from V and 9 bases from J, the junction kept 18 bases outside the gene matches. This CDR3 spans 17 amino acids. The CDR3 DNA follows: TGCGCCAGCAGCCCCGGACTAGCAGGGGACTTTCCCGGTGAGCAGTTCTTC. Translated: CASSPGLAGDFPGEQFF.

The V and J genes are TRBV5-1 and TRBJ1-2; a possible D gene is TRBD1 (5 bases). Germline values: CDR1 SGHRS, CDR2 YFSETQ. The CDR3 spans 14 residues. Trimming left V 5 bases short and J 0 bases short, with 11 bases between. Here the CDR3 reads CASRADRANYGYTF. CDR3 DNA: TGCGCCAGCAGGGCCGACAGAGCTAACTATGGCTACACCTTC.

This clone appeared once. CDR3 sequence reads: CASSPPPGTSAYNEQFF. Here the CDR3 DNA reads TGTGCCAGCAGCCCTCCCCCCGGGACTAGCGCTTACAATGAGCAGTTCTTC. The chain recombines TRBV9 with TRBJ2-1; 10 nucleotides agree with TRBD2. Per the germline V gene, CDR1 is SGDLS and CDR2 is YYNGEE. This CDR3 spans 17 amino acids. Trimming at V came to 4 bases and at J to 4 bases, leaving 11 bases not matched to a gene.

This clone was seen only once. The rearrangement uses TRBV28 and TRBJ1-5; TRBD1 might be the D (6 bases). Germline V gene sequence: CDR1 MDHEN, CDR2 SYDVKM. This CDR3 contains 14 residues. V lost 4 bases and J 6 bases, leaving 13 bases between the germline ends. Here the CDR3 DNA reads TGTGCCAGCAGTTCCCAGGGGATAATTCAGCCCCAGCATTTT. Translation: CASSSQGIIQPQHF.